This record looks at one TCR beta chain sequence and its context. The antigen is not known. The source of the sample is a study of T cells in localized non-small cell lung cancer. Study-wide points: Appearances in adjacent lung were noted for a median 57 of the top 100 tumor clones. A single tumor region was sequenced, leaving heterogeneity possible. Uninvolved adjacent lung showed the highest T cell clonality, exceeding tumor.

Using immunoSEQ multiplex PCR, the repertoire was profiled, and TCRdb retains in-frame clones only, with some absent. Among about 23,000 clones listed, 90% were seen once. The V segment lost 6 bases and the J segment 10 bases; nucleotides outside the gene matches: 6. CDR1 DFQATT and CDR2 SNEGSKA come from the germline V gene (reference sequence). This CDR3 has 11 residues. This rearrangement joins TRBV20-1 to TRBJ1-1; 9 nucleotides line up with TRBD1. Source: peripheral blood, taken before any cancer treatment. The clonotype was recovered from a woman between 35 and 75 years old with stage I lung adenocarcinoma. CDR3 coding DNA: TGCAGTGCCCAAGGACAGGGGAGAGCTTTCTTT. It is translated as CSAQGQGRAFF.